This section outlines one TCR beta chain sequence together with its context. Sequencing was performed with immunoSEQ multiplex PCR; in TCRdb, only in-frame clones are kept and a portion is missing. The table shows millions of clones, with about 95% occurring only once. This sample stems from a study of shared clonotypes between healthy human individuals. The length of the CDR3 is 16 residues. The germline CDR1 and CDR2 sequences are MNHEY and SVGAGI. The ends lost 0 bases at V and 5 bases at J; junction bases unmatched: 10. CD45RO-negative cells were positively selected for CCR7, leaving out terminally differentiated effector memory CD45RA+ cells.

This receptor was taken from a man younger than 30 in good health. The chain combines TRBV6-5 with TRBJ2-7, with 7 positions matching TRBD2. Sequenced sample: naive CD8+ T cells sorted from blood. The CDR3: CASSYSVAGEGHEQYF. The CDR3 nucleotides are TGTGCCAGCAGTTACTCGGTTGCGGGAGAAGGCCACGAGCAGTACTTC.